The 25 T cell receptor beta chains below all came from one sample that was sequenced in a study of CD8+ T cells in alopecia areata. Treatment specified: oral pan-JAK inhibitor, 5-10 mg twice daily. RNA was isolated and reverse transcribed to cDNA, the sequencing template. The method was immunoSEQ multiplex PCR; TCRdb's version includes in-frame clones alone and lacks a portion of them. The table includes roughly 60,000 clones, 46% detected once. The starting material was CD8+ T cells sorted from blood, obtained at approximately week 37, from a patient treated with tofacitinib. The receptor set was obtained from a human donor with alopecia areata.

The CDR3, as DNA: TGTGCCAGCAGCGACGACAGAATCCACTATGGCTACACCTTC. It translates to CASSDDRIHYGYTF. The rearrangement uses TRBV7-9 and TRBJ1-2, with TRBD1 as a possible D gene (5 bases). Trimming left V 5 bases short and J 3 bases short, with 13 bases between. The CDR3 contains 14 residues. Germline V gene lookup returns CDR1 SEHNR and CDR2 FQNEAQ (reference sequence).

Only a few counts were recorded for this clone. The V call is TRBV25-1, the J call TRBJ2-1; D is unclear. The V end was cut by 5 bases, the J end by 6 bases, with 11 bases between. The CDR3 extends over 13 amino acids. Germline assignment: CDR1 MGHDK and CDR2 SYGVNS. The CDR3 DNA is TGTGCCAGCAGTCTCCTAGGAGCCAATGAGCAGTTCTTC. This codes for CASSLLGANEQFF.

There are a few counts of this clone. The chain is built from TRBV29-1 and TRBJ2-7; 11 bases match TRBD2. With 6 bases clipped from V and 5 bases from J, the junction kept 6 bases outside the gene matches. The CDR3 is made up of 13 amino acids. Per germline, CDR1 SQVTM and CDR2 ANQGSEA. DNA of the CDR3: TGCAGCGTAGTAGCGGGAGGGCCGAACGAGCAGTACTTC. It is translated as CSVVAGGPNEQYF.

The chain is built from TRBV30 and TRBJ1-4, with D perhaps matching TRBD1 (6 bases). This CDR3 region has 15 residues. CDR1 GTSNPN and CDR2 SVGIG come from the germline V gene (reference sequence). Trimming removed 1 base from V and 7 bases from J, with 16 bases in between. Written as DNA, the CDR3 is TGTGCCTGGAGTGCGACCGGGACACCTAGTGAAAAACTGTTTTTT. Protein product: CAWSATGTPSEKLFF.

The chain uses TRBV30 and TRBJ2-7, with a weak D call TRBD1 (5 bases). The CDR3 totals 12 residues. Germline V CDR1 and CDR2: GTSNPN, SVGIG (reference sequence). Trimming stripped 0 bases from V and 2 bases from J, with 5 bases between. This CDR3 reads CAWSVTAYEQYF. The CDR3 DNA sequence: TGTGCCTGGAGTGTGACAGCCTACGAGCAGTACTTC.

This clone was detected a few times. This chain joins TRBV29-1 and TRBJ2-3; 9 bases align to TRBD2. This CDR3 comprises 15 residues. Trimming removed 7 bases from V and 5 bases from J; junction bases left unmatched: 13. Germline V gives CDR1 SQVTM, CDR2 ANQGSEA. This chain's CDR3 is CSAGLGLAGRDTQYF. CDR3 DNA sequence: TGCAGCGCGGGGCTGGGCCTAGCGGGGAGAGATACGCAGTATTTT.

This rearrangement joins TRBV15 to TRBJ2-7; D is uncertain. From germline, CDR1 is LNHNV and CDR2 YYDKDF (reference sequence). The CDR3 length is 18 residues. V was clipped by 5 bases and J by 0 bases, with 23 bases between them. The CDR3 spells CATSPSTPERMASYEQYF. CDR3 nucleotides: TGTGCCACCAGCCCATCTACCCCGGAGAGGATGGCCTCCTACGAGCAGTACTTC.

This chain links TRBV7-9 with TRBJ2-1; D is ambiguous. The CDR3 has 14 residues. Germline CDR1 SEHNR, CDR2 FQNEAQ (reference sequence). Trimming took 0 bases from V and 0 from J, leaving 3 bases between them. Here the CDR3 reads CASSLAGSYNEQFF. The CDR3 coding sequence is TGTGCCAGCAGCTTAGCGGGCTCCTACAATGAGCAGTTCTTC. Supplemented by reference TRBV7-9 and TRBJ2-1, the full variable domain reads DTGVSQNPRHKITKRGQNVTFRCDPISEHNRLYWYRQTLGQGPEFLTYFQNEAQLEKSRLLSDRFSAERPKGSFSTLEIQRTEQGDSAMYLCASSLAGSYNEQFFGPGTRLTVL.

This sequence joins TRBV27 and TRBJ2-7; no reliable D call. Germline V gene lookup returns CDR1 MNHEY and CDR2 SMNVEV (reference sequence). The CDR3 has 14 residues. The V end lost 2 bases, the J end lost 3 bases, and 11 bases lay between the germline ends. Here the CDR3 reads CASSLGPAGYEQYF. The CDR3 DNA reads TGTGCCAGCAGTTTAGGACCCGCCGGCTACGAGCAGTACTTC.

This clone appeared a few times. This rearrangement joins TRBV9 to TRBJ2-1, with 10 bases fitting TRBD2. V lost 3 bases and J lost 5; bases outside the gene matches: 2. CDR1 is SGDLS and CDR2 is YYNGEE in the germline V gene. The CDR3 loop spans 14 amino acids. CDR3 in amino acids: CASSGTSGDNEQFF. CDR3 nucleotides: TGTGCCAGCAGCGGGACTAGCGGAGACAATGAGCAGTTCTTC.

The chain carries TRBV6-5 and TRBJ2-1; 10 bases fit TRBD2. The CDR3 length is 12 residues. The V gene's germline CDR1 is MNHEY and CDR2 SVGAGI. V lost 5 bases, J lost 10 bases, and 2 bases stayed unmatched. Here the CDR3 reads CASSLSGREQFF. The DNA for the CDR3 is TGTGCCAGCAGTCTTAGCGGGAGGGAGCAGTTCTTC.

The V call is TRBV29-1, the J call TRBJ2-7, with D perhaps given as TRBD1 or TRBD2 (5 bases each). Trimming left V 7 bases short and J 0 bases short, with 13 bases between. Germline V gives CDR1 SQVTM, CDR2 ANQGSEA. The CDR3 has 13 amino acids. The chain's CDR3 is CSAGDGYSYEQYF. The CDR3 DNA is TGCAGCGCCGGGGACGGTTACTCCTACGAGCAGTACTTC.

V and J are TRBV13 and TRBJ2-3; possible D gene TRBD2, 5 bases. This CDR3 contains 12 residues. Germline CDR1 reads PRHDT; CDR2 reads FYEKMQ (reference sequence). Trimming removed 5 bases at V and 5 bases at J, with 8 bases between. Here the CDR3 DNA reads TGTGCCAGCAGCCACGGGAAAGATACGCAGTATTTT. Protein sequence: CASSHGKDTQYF.

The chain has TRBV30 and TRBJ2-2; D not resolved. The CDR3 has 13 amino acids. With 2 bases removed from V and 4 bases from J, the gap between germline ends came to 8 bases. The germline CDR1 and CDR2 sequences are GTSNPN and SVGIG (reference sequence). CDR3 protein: CAWSPLPTGELFF. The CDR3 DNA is TGTGCCTGGAGTCCCCTTCCCACCGGGGAGCTGTTTTTT.

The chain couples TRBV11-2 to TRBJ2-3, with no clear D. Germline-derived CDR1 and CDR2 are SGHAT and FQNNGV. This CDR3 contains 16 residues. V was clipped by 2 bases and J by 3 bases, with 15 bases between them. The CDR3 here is CASSLLATLGTDTQYF. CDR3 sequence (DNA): TGTGCCAGCAGCTTATTGGCAACCCTTGGGACAGATACGCAGTATTTT.

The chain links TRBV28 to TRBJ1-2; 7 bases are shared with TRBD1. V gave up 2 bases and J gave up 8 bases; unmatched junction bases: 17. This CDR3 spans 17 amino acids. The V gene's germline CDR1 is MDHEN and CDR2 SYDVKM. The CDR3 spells CASSLLLRDSNTGGYTF. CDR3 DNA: TGTGCCAGCAGTTTACTACTCCGGGACAGCAATACGGGCGGCTACACCTTC.

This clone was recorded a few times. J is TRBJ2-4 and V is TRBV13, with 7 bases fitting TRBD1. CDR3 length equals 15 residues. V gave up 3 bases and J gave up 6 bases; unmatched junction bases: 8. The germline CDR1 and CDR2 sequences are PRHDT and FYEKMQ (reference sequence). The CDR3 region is CASSFYNEGANIQYF. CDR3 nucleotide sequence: TGTGCCAGCAGCTTCTATAATGAGGGGGCAAACATTCAGTACTTC.

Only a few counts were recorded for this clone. CDR3 bases: TGTGCCAGCAGCACTCGAGGACGGGGCGTGGGAGAATACGAGCAGTTCTTC. Translating gives CASSTRGRGVGEYEQFF. The chain recombines TRBV21-1 with TRBJ2-1. TRBV21-1 is a pseudogene. CDR3 size: 17 residues.

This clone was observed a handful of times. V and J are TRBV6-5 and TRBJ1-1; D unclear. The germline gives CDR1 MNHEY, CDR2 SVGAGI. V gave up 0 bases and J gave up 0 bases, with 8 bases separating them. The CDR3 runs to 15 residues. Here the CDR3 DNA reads TGTGCCAGCAGTTACTCGAAGGTTTTGAACACTGAAGCTTTCTTT. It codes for CASSYSKVLNTEAFF.

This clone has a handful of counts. CDR3 sequence reads: CASSPRGLGETEAFF. CDR3 in DNA: TGTGCCAGCAGCCCCAGGGGGCTCGGGGAGACTGAAGCTTTCTTT. The rearrangement links TRBV14 to TRBJ1-1; 8 positions match TRBD1. Germline V gene data show CDR1 as SGHDN and CDR2 as FVKESK. The CDR3 runs 15 residues. With 4 bases clipped from V and 5 bases from J, the junction kept 9 bases outside the gene matches.

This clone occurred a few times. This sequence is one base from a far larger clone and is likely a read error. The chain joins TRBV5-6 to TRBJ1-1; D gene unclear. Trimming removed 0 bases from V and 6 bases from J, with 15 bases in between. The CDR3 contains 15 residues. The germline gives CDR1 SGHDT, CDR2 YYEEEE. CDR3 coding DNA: TGTGCCAGCAGCTTGGTCCCGGGGAGGAATTCTGAAGCTTTCTTT. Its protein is CASSLVPGRNSEAFF.

As DNA, the CDR3 is TGCGCCAGCAGCAGCACCGGGACAGCCTTCACAGATACGCAGTATTTT. It translates to CASSSTGTAFTDTQYF. This rearrangement joins TRBV4-3 to TRBJ2-3, with 7 positions matching TRBD1. Germline-derived CDR1 and CDR2 are LGHNA and YSLEER. After removal of 5 bases from V and 2 bases from J, the junction contained 10 bases not matched to a gene. This CDR3 has 16 residues.

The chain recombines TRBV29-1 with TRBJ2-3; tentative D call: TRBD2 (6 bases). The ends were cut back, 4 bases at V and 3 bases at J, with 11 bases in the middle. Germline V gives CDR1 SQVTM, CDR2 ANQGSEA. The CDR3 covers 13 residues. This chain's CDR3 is CSVGGLETDTQYF. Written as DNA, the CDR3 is TGCAGCGTTGGGGGACTGGAAACAGATACGCAGTATTTT.

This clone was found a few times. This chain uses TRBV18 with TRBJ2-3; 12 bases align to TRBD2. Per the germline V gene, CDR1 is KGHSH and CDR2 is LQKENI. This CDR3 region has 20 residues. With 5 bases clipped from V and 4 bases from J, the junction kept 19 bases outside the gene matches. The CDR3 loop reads CASSDPLGTSGRDPPDTQYF. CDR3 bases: TGTGCCAGCTCAGACCCCCTCGGGACTAGCGGGCGAGACCCACCAGATACGCAGTATTTT.

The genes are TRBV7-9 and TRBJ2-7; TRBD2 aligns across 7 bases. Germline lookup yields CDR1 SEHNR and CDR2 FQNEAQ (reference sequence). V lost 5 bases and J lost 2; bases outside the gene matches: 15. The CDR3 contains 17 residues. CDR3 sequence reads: CASSTVEASGVTYEQYF. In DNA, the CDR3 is TGTGCCAGCAGCACCGTCGAGGCTAGCGGCGTCACCTACGAGCAGTACTTC.